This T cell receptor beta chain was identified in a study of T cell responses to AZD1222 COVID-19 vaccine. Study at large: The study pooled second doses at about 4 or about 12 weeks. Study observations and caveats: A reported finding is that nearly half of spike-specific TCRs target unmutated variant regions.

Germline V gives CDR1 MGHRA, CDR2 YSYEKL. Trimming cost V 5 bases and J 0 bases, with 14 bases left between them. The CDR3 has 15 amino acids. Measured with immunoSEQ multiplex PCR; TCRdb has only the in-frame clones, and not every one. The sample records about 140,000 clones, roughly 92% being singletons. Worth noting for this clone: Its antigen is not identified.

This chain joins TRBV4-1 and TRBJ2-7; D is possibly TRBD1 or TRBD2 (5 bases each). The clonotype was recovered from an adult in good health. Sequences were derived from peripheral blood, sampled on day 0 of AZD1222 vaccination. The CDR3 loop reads CASSTLGANSYEQYF. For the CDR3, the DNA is TGCGCCAGCAGCACCCTCGGGGCCAACTCCTACGAGCAGTACTTC.